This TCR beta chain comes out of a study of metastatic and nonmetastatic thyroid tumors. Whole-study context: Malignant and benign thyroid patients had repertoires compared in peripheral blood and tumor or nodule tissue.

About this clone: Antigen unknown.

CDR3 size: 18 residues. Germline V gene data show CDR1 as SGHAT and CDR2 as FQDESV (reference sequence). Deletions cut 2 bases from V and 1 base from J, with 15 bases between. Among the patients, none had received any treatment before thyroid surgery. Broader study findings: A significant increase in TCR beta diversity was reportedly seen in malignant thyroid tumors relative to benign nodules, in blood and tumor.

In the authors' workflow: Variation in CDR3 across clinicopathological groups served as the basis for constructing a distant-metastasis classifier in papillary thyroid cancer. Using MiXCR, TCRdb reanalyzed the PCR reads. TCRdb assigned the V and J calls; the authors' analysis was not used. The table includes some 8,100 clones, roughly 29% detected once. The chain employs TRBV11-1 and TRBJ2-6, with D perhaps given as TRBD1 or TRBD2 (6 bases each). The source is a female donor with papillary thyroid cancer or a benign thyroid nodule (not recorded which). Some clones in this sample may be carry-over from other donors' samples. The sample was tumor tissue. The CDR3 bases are TGTGCCAGCAGCTTAAGGGGGGATGGGGGTTCTGGGGCCAACGTCCTGACTTTC. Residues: CASSLRGDGGSGANVLTF.